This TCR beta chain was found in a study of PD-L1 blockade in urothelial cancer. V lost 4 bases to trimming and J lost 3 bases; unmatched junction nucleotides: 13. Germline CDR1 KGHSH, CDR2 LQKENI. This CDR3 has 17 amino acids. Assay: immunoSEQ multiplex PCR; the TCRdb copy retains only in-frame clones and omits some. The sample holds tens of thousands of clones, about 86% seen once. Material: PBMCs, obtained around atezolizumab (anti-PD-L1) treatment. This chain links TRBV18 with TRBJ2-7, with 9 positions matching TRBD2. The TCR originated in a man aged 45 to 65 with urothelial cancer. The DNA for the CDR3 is TGTGCCAGCTCACAGGGGGCAGGTAGCGGGAGCCTCTACGAGCAGTACTTC. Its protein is CASSQGAGSGSLYEQYF.